This T cell receptor (beta chain) was recovered during a study of T cell repertoires in cytomegalovirus infection (dated by TCRdb to the late 2010s). Looking at the study overall: Because public TCR beta signatures pointed to carriage of CMV infection together with the matching HLA type, the HLA type of each donor mattered for the analysis. Points the paper makes about the study in general: Cumulative frequency of public TCR beta family members discriminated carriers of CMV infection plus the relevant HLA type in this cohort and an independent approximately 340-donor cohort. In the ex vivo response, HLA-C-restricted CMV-specific TCR beta clonotypes were dominant, and in two of eight donors the single most frequent clonotype came from this HLA-C-restricted group.

The CDR1 and CDR2 encoded by the germline V gene are SGHVS and FNYEAQ. V is cut by 9 bases and J by 8 bases, and the space between the germline ends is 31 bases. The CDR3 contains 17 residues, cysteine and phenylalanine counted. Just CDR3 DNA is preserved here, 51 bases in frame from base 1. A remark on this clonotype: This clone's antigen is unknown. Base qualities are not recorded, but no much larger clone differs from it by a single base.

The run used an Illumina HiSeq 1500. TCRdb applied fastp at Q25 and MiXCR to the public reads, then kept only in-frame beta chains. Each CDR3 protein gets just one entry, which takes the most common genes and DNA from the rows behind it. The sample includes about 450,000 distinct CDR3 sequences, with roughly 30% observed a single time. The ten biggest clones cover roughly 13% of the sample. The clonotype comes from a human donor in good health (CMV status not recorded). Some clones in this sample may be carry-over from other donors' samples. Input material: PBMCs. Recombination joined TRBV7-6 with TRBJ1-2; the D segment could be TRBD1, given 5 matching bases. CDR3 region: CARSPRAAQAGSVGYTF. In nucleotide form, the sequence is TGTGCCAGAAGCCCCCGGGCCGCACAGGCCGGATCGGTCGGCTACACCTTC.